The T cell receptor beta chain described here comes from a study of shared clonotypes between healthy human individuals. The authors' processing: ImmunoSEQ gave junction-only sequences without quality scores, so filtering differed. Data came from immunoSEQ multiplex PCR; TCRdb stores just in-frame clones and leaves some out. V, J and clone size are taken as reported in that table, and D and trimming were inferred from the DNA itself. This table has fewer than 1.4 million clones, roughly 74% appearing once. There are a few counts of this clone. What it recognizes is unknown. This CDR3 region has 14 residues. With V trimmed by 7 bases and J by 7 bases, 11 bases remained unmatched. Germline V CDR1 and CDR2: MDHEN, SYDVKM. In the CD4+ fraction, cells were divided into CD45RA+ naive and CD45RA-negative memory subsets. Regarding the study as a whole: Between a handful of donors, naive CD4 clonotypes were shared at a level of around 5.1%.

V is TRBV28 and J is TRBJ1-2; 8 nucleotides line up with TRBD1. The TCR comes from a man aged 18 to 30 in good health. Some clones in this sample may be carry-over from other donors' samples. The sequenced sample consisted of memory CD4+ T cells from PBMCs. As for subset: CD45RA-negative fraction. In nucleotides, the CDR3 is TGTGCCAGCATGGGGACAGGAAGCCCAAGTGGCTACACCTTC. Protein sequence: CASMGTGSPSGYTF.